The 13 T cell receptor beta chains below were found in one sample sequenced in a study of blood T cell repertoires in COVID-19. Some clones are missing from TCRdb's copy, which holds only in-frame ones; the method was immunoSEQ multiplex PCR. The sample has roughly 140,000 clones, 80% seen once. The specimen was peripheral blood. The receptor source for this set is a man in his 70s who had recovered from COVID-19.

The J gene is TRBJ2-7, the V gene TRBV15, with D possibly being TRBD1 (6 bases). The germline V and J ends were trimmed by 0 bases and 5 bases, with 17 bases remaining between them. The CDR3 covers 16 residues. Germline V lookup: CDR1 LNHNV, CDR2 YYDKDF (reference sequence). The CDR3 DNA reads TGTGCCACCAGCAGAGAGGGGGACATCCGTCTCCACGAGCAGTACTTC. Protein sequence: CATSREGDIRLHEQYF.

This sequence joins TRBV18 and TRBJ2-2; the match to TRBD1 covers 7 bases. Germline assignment: CDR1 KGHSH and CDR2 LQKENI. After removal of 6 bases from V and 3 bases from J, the junction contained 7 bases not matched to a gene. CDR3 length equals 15 residues. The CDR3 nucleotides read TGTGCCAGCTCGGGTGGGACAGCCGACACCGGGGAGCTGTTTTTT. Translated, it gives CASSGGTADTGELFF.

The gene calls are TRBV29-1 and TRBJ2-7; the D is unclear. V was cut by 0 bases and J by 2 bases, with 8 bases left in between. Germline values: CDR1 SQVTM, CDR2 ANQGSEA. The CDR3 consists of 13 residues. CDR3 sequence: CSVEEEITYEQYF. CDR3 DNA sequence: TGCAGCGTTGAAGAGGAGATTACCTACGAGCAGTACTTC.

The chain links TRBV7-2 to TRBJ2-1, with 11 bases fitting TRBD2. The CDR3 is made up of 16 amino acids. After removal of 1 base from V and 9 bases from J, the junction contained 8 bases not matched to a gene. Germline CDR1 is SGHTA and CDR2 is FQGNSA. CDR3 residues: CASSLEVVAGGGEQFF. CDR3 DNA: TGTGCCAGCAGCTTAGAAGTGGTAGCGGGAGGGGGTGAGCAGTTCTTC.

J is TRBJ2-5 and V is TRBV11-3; D is perhaps TRBD1 (6 bases). V lost 4 bases to trimming and J lost 5 bases, with 14 bases between them. CDR1 and CDR2 (germline): SGHNT, YENEEA. The CDR3 consists of 14 residues. Here the CDR3 DNA reads TGTGCCAGCAGCTCCCCGTCCCAGGGGGAGACCCAGTACTTC. Amino acids: CASSSPSQGETQYF.

V and J are TRBV6-5 and TRBJ2-7; D is undetermined. V shed 0 bases and J shed 0 bases, with 6 bases lying between them. Germline values: CDR1 MNHEY, CDR2 SVGAGI. The CDR3 is made up of 14 amino acids. As DNA, the CDR3 is TGTGCCAGCAGTTACTCGCGGAACTCCTACGAGCAGTACTTC. Its protein is CASSYSRNSYEQYF.

This sequence joins TRBV29-1 and TRBJ1-1; a possible D gene is TRBD1 (6 bases). From germline, CDR1 is SQVTM and CDR2 ANQGSEA. This CDR3 contains 11 residues. Trimming took 6 bases from V and 7 from J, leaving 12 bases between them. In DNA, the CDR3 is TGCAGCGTCGGACAGAACTTTGAAGCTTTCTTT. This gives the protein CSVGQNFEAFF.

The chain is built from TRBV27 and TRBJ2-1, with 9 bases identical to TRBD2. The length of the CDR3 is 16 residues. J was trimmed by 2 bases and V by 6 bases; bases with no gene match: 8. Per germline, CDR1 MNHEY and CDR2 SMNVEV (reference sequence). CDR3 region: CASSHEREEPYNEQFF. CDR3 in DNA: TGTGCCAGCAGCCACGAGCGGGAGGAACCCTACAATGAGCAGTTCTTC.

The chain is built from TRBV7-9 and TRBJ2-1, with D perhaps matching TRBD2 (5 bases). CDR1 and CDR2 from the germline V gene are SEHNR and FQNEAQ (reference sequence). CDR3 length: 16 amino acids. Deletions cut 3 bases from V and 9 bases from J, with 21 bases between. Here the CDR3 reads CASSFLNGPRGSEQFF. In DNA, the CDR3 is TGTGCCAGCAGCTTCCTTAACGGACCCCGTGGGAGTGAGCAGTTCTTC. Drawing the rest from reference TRBV7-9 and TRBJ2-1, the complete variable domain is DTGVSQNPRHKITKRGQNVTFRCDPISEHNRLYWYRQTLGQGPEFLTYFQNEAQLEKSRLLSDRFSAERPKGSFSTLEIQRTEQGDSAMYLCASSFLNGPRGSEQFFGPGTRLTVL.

The rearrangement links TRBV10-3 to TRBJ2-3; 8 positions match TRBD2. The V gene end was trimmed by 9 bases and the J gene end by 2 bases; junction bases not matched to a gene: 7. Per germline, CDR1 ENHRY and CDR2 SYGVKD. The CDR3 covers 14 residues. The CDR3 sequence is CAIATSGPTDTQYF. The CDR3 DNA sequence: TGTGCCATTGCTACTAGCGGACCCACAGATACGCAGTATTTT.

The chain links TRBV6-2 or TRBV6-3 to TRBJ2-1; maybe TRBD2 (5 bases). CDR3 length: 15 amino acids. Trimming left V 0 bases short and J 4 bases short, with 10 bases between. Looked up from germline, CDR1 is MNHEY and CDR2 is SVGEGT. The CDR3 region is CASSYSRAEYNEQFF. CDR3 nucleotide sequence: TGTGCCAGCAGTTACTCGAGGGCTGAATACAATGAGCAGTTCTTC.

CDR3 coding DNA: TGCGCCAGCAGCTCGTCTAGCGGGAGCTTCTCCTACGAGCAGTACTTC. Protein product: CASSSSSGSFSYEQYF. V gene TRBV4-1 combines with J gene TRBJ2-7; the match to TRBD2 covers 10 bases. CDR1 and CDR2 (germline): MGHRA, YSYEKL. The V segment lost 5 bases and the J segment 0 bases; nucleotides outside the gene matches: 7. This CDR3 comprises 16 residues.

The chain links TRBV9 to TRBJ2-1, with 7 bases matching TRBD2. This CDR3 spans 15 amino acids. J lost 7 bases, V lost 3 bases, and 10 bases had no gene match. Germline V CDR1 and CDR2: SGDLS, YYNGEE. Here the CDR3 reads CASSDLAATENEQFF. Written as DNA, the CDR3 is TGTGCCAGCAGCGACCTAGCGGCGACGGAGAATGAGCAGTTCTTC.